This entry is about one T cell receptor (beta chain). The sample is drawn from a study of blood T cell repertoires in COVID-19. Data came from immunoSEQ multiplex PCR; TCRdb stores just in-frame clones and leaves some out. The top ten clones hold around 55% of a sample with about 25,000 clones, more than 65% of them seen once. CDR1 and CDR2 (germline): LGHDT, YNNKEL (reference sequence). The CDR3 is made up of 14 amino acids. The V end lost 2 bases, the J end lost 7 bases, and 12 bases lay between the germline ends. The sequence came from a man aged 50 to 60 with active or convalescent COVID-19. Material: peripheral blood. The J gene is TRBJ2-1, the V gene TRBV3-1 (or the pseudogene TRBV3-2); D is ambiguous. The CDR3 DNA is TGTGCCAGCAGCCAATGGGTAGCTGGTAATGAGCAGTTCTTC. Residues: CASSQWVAGNEQFF.